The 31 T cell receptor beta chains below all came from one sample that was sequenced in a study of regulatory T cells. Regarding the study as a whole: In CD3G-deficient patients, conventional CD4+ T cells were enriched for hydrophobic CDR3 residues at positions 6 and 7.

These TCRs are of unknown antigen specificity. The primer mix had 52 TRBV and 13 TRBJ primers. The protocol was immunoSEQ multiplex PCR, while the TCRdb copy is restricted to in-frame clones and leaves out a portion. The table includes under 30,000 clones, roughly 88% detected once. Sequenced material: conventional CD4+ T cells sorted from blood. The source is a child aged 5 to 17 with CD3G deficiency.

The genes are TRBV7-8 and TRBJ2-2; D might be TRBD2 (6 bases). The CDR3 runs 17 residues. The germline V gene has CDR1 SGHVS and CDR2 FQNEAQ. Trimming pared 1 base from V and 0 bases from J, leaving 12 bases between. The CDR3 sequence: CASSLGLARSNTGELFF. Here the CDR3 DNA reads TGTGCCAGCAGCTTAGGTCTAGCGAGATCGAACACCGGGGAGCTGTTTTTT.

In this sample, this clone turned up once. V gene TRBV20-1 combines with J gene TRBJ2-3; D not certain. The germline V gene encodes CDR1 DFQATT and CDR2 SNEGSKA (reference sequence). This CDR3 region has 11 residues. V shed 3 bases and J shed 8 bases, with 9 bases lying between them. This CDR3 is CSASILSTQYF. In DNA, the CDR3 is TGCAGTGCTAGCATCCTTAGTACGCAGTATTTT.

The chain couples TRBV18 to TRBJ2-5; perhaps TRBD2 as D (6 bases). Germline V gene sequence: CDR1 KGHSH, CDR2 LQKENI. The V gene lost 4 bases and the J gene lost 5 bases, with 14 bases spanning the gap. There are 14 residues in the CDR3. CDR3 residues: CASSLGGVRETQYF. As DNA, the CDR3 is TGTGCCAGCTCACTCGGCGGGGTCAGGGAGACCCAGTACTTC.

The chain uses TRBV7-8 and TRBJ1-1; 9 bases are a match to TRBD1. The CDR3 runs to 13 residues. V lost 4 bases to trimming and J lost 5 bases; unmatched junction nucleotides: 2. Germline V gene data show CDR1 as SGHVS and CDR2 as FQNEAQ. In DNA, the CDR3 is TGTGCCAGCAGCTGGACAGGGGAGACTGAAGCTTTCTTT. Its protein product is CASSWTGETEAFF.

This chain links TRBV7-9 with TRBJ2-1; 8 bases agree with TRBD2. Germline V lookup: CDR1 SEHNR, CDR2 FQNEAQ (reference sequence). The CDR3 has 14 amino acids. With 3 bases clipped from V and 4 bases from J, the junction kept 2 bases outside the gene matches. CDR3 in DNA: TGTGCCAGCAGCTTGGGCGGGGGGTACAATGAGCAGTTCTTC. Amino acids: CASSLGGGYNEQFF. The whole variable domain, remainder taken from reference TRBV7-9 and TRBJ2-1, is DTGVSQNPRHKITKRGQNVTFRCDPISEHNRLYWYRQTLGQGPEFLTYFQNEAQLEKSRLLSDRFSAERPKGSFSTLEIQRTEQGDSAMYLCASSLGGGYNEQFFGPGTRLTVL.

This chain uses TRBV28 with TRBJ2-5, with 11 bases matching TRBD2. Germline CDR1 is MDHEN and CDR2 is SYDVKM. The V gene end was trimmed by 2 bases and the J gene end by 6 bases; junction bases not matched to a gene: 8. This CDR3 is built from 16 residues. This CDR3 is CASSLLTSGSQQTQYF. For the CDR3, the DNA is TGTGCCAGCAGTTTACTTACTAGCGGGAGTCAGCAGACCCAGTACTTC.

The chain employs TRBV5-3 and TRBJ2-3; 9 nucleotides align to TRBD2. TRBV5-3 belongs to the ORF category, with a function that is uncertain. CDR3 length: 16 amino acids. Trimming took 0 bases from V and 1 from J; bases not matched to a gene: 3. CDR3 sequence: CARSLGSGSGTDTQYF. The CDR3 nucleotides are TGTGCCAGAAGCTTGGGTAGCGGGAGCGGCACAGATACGCAGTATTTT.

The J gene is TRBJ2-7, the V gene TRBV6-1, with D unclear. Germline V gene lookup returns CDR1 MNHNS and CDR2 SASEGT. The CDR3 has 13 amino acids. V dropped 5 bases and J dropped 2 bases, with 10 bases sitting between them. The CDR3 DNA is TGTGCCAGCAGTAGATACAGCGCCTACGAGCAGTACTTC. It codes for CASSRYSAYEQYF.

CDR3: CASSFGNLNTEAFF. The CDR3 coding sequence is TGCGCCAGCAGCTTCGGGAACCTGAACACTGAAGCTTTCTTT. The chain couples TRBV5-1 to TRBJ1-1; no definite D call. The V end lost 2 bases, the J end lost 0 bases, and 8 bases lay between the germline ends. In germline, CDR1 is SGHRS, CDR2 YFSETQ. CDR3 length: 14 amino acids.

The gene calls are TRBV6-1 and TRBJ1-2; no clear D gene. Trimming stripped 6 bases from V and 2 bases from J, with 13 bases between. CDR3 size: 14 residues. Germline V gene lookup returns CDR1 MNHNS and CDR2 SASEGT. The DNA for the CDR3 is TGTGCCAGCAGCCGAGGAGGCGTCAACTATGGCTACACCTTC. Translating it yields CASSRGGVNYGYTF.

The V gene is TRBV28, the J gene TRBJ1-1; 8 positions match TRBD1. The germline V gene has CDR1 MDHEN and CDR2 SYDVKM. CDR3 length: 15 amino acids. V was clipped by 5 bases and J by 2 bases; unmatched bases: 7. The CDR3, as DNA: TGTGCCAGCAGTGCATGGGACAGGAGAAACACTGAAGCTTTCTTT. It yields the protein CASSAWDRRNTEAFF.

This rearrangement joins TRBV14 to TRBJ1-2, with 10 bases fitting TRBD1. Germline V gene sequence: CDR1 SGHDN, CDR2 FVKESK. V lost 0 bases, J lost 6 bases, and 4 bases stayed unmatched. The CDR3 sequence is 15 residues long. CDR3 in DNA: TGTGCCAGCAGCCAAGACCGTGACAGGGGGCATGGCTACACCTTC. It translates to CASSQDRDRGHGYTF.

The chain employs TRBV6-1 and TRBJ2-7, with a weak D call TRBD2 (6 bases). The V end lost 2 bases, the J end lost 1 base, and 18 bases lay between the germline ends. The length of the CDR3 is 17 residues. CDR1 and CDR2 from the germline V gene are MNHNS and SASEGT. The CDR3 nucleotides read TGTGCCAGCAGTGAATGGTCCCGGGGGAAGGGGTCCTACGAGCAGTACTTC. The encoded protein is CASSEWSRGKGSYEQYF.

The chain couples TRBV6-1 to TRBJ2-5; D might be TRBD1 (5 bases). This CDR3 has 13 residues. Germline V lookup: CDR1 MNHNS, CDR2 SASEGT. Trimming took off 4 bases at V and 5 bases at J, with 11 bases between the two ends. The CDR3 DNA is TGTGCCAGCAGTGGCCGCCCAGGGGAGACCCAGTACTTC. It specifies CASSGRPGETQYF.

CDR3 sequence reads: CAWSRGGGEQFF. The CDR3 coding sequence is TGTGCCTGGAGCCGCGGCGGGGGCGAGCAGTTCTTC. V is TRBV30 and J is TRBJ2-1; D possibly corresponds to TRBD2 (7 bases). The CDR3 spans 12 residues. Germline CDR1 GTSNPN, CDR2 SVGIG (reference sequence). Trimming took off 3 bases at V and 10 bases at J, with 13 bases between the two ends. The full variable domain, its missing parts supplied by reference TRBV30 and TRBJ2-1, is SQTIHQWPATLVQPVGSPLSLECTVEGTSNPNLYWYRQAAGRGLQLLFYSVGIGQISSEVPQNLSASRPQDRQFILSSKKLLLSDSGFYLCAWSRGGGEQFFGPGTRLTVL.

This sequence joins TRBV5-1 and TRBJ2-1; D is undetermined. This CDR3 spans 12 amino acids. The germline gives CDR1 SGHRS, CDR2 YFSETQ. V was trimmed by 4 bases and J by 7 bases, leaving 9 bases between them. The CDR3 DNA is TGCGCCAGCAGCGGAAGGGTAAATGAGCAGTTCTTC. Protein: CASSGRVNEQFF.

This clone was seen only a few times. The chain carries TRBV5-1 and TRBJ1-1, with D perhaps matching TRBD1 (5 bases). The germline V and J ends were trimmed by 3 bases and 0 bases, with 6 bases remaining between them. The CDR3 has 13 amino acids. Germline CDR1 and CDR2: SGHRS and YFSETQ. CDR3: CASSSGLNTEAFF. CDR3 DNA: TGCGCCAGCAGCTCAGGGTTGAACACTGAAGCTTTCTTT.

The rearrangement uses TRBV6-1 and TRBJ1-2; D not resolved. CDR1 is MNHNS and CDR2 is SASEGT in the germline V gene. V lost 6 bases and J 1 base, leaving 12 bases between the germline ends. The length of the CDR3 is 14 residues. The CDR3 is CASSRSGGNYGYTF. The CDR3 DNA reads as TGTGCCAGCAGCCGAAGCGGTGGTAACTATGGCTACACCTTC.

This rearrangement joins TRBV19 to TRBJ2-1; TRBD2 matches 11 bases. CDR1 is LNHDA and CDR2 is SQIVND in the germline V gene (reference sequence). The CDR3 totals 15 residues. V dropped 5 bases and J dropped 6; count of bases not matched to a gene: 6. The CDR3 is CASSRASGRFNEQFF. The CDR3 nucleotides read TGTGCCAGTAGTCGGGCTAGCGGGAGGTTCAATGAGCAGTTCTTC. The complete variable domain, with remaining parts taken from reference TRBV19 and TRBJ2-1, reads DGGITQSPKYLFRKEGQNVTLSCEQNLNHDAMYWYRQDPGQGLRLIYYSQIVNDFQKGDIAEGYSVSREKKESFPLTVTSAQKNPTAFYLCASSRASGRFNEQFFGPGTRLTVL.

CDR3 amino acids: CASSRLSNTEAFF. The CDR3 DNA reads TGTGCCAGTAGTAGACTATCGAACACTGAAGCTTTCTTT. This rearrangement joins TRBV19 to TRBJ1-1; D call uncertain. The CDR3 sequence is 13 residues long. V lost 4 bases and J 1 base, leaving 7 bases between the germline ends. Per the germline V gene, CDR1 is LNHDA and CDR2 is SQIVND (reference sequence).

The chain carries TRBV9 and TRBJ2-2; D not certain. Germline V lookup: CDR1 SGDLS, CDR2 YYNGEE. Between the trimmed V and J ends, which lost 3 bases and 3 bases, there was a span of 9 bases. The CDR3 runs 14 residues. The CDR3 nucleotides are TGTGCCAGCAGCGGGCGGCCTGACACCGGGGAGCTGTTTTTT. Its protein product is CASSGRPDTGELFF.

CDR3 protein: CASSLGSWTDEAAGELFF. DNA of the CDR3: TGCGCCAGCAGCTTGGGTTCCTGGACAGACGAGGCTGCCGGGGAGCTGTTTTTT. This chain uses TRBV5-1 with TRBJ2-2, with a possible D match to TRBD1 (6 bases). The CDR3 is 18 amino acids. Trimming took 0 bases from V and 6 from J, leaving 21 bases between them. Looked up from germline, CDR1 is SGHRS and CDR2 is YFSETQ.

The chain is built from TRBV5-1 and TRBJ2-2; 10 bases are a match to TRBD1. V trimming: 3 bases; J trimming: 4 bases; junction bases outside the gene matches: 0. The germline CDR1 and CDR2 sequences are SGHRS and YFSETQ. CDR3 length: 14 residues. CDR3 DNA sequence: TGCGCCAGCAGCTGGACAGGGGGCACCGGGGAGCTGTTTTTT. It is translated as CASSWTGGTGELFF.

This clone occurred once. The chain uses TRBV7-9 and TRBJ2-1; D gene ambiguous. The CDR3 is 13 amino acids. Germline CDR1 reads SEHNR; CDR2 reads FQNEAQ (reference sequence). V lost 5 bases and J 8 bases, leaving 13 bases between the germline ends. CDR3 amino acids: CASSRLIVDEQFF. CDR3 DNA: TGTGCCAGCAGCCGCCTAATCGTCGATGAGCAGTTCTTC. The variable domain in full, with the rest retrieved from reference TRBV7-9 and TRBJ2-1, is DTGVSQNPRHKITKRGQNVTFRCDPISEHNRLYWYRQTLGQGPEFLTYFQNEAQLEKSRLLSDRFSAERPKGSFSTLEIQRTEQGDSAMYLCASSRLIVDEQFFGPGTRLTVL.

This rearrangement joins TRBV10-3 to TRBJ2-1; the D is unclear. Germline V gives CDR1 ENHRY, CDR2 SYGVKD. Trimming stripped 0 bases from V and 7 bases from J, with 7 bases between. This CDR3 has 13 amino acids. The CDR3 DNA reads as TGTGCCATCAGTGAGTCATACCCGAATGAGCAGTTCTTC. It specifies CAISESYPNEQFF.

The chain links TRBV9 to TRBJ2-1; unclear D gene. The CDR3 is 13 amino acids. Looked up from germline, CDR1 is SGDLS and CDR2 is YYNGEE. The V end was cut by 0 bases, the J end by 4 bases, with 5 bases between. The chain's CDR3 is CASSVDPYNEQFF. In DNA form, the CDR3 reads TGTGCCAGCAGCGTAGATCCGTACAATGAGCAGTTCTTC.

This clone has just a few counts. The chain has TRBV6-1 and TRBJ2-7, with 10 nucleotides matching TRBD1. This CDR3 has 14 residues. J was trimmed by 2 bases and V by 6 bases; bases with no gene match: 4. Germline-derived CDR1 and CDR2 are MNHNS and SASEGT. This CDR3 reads CASRADRGTYEQYF. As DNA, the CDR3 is TGTGCCAGCAGAGCGGACAGGGGGACCTACGAGCAGTACTTC.

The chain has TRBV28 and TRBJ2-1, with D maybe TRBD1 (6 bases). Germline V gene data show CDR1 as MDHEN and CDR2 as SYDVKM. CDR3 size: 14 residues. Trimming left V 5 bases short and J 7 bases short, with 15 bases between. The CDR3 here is CASSNGGRGNEQFF. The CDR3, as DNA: TGTGCCAGCAGTAATGGGGGTAGGGGGAATGAGCAGTTCTTC.

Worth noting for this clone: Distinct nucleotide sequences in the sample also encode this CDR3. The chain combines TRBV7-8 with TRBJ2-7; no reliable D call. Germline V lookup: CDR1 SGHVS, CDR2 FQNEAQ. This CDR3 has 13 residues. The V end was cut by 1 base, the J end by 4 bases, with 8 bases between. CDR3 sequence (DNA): TGTGCCAGCAGCTTAGGTTACGGATACGAGCAGTACTTC. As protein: CASSLGYGYEQYF.

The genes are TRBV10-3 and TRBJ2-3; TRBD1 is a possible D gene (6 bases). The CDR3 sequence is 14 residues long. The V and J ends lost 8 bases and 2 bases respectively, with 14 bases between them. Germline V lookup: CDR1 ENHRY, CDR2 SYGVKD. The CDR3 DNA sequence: TGTGCCATCTCACAGGGTCCCCTCACAGATACGCAGTATTTT. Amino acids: CAISQGPLTDTQYF.

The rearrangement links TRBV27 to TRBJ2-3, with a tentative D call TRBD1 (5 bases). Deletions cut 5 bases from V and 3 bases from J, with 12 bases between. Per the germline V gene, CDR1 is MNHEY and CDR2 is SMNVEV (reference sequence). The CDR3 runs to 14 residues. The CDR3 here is CASSRQGATDTQYF. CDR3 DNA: TGTGCCAGCAGTCGCCAAGGGGCTACAGATACGCAGTATTTT.